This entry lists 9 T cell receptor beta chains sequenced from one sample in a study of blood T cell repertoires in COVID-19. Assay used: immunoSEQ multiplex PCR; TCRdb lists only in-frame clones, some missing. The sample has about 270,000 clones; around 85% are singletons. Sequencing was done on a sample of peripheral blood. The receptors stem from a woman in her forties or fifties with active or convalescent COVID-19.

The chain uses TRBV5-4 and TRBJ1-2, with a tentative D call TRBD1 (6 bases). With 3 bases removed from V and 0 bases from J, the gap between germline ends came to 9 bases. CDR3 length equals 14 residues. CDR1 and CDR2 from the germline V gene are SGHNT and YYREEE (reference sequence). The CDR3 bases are TGTGCCAGCAGCTCCCGGACAGCTAACTATGGCTACACCTTC. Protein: CASSSRTANYGYTF.

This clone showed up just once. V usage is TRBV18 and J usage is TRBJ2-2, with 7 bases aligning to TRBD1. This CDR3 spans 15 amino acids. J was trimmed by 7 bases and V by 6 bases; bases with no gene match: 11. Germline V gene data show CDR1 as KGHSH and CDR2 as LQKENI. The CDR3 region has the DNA TGTGCCAGCTCGCTCGAGGGGGCGCCTATCGGGGAGCTGTTTTTT. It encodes CASSLEGAPIGELFF.

CDR3 nucleotides: TGTGCCAGCAGCTTGAGACAGGGCGGAGGCTACACCTTC. It translates to CASSLRQGGGYTF. V usage is TRBV7-2 and J usage is TRBJ1-2; 7 bases match TRBD1. This CDR3 has 13 amino acids. The germline CDR1 and CDR2 sequences are SGHTA and FQGNSA. The ends lost 3 bases at V and 8 bases at J; junction bases unmatched: 6.

CDR3 sequence reads: CASSLAPSASSYEQYF. The CDR3 nucleotides read TGTGCCAGCAGCTTAGCGCCTAGCGCGAGCTCCTACGAGCAGTACTTC. V and J are TRBV7-2 and TRBJ2-7, with D possibly TRBD2 on 6 matching bases. This CDR3 region has 16 residues. Germline V gene data show CDR1 as SGHTA and CDR2 as FQGNSA. The V end lost 0 bases, the J end lost 0 bases, and 12 bases lay between the germline ends.

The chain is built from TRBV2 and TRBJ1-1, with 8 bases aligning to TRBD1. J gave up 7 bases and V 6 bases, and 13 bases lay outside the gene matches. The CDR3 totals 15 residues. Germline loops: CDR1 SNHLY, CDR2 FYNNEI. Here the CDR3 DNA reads TGTGCCAGCAGCTCCGACAGGGGCAGCGTTGGTGAAGCTTTCTTT. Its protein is CASSSDRGSVGEAFF.

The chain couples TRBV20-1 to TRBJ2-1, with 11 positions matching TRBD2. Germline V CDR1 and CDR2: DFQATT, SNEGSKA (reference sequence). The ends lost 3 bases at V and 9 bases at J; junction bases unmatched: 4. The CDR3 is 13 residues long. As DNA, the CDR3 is TGCAGTGCTAGTAGCGGGAGGGTCCCTGAGCAGTTCTTC. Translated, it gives CSASSGRVPEQFF.

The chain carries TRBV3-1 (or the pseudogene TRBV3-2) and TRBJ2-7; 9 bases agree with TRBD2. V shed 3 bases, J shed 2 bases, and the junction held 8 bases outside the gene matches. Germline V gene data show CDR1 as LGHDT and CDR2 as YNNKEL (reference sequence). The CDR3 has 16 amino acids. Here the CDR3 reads CASSHEIAGVPYEQYF. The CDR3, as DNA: TGTGCCAGCAGCCATGAAATAGCGGGAGTTCCCTACGAGCAGTACTTC.

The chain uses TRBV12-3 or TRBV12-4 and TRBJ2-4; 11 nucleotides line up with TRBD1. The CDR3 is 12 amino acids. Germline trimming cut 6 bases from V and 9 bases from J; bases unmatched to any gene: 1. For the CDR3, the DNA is TGTGCCAGCAGCGGGACAGGGGGCATTCAGTACTTC. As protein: CASSGTGGIQYF.

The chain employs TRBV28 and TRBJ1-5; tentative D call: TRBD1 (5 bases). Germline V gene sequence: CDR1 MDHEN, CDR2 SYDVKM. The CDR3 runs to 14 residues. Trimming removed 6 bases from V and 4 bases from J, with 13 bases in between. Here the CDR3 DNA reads TGTGCCAGCAGACAGTGGGCAGGGAATCAGCCCCAGCATTTT. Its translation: CASRQWAGNQPQHF.